These 23 T cell receptor beta chains were all obtained from the same sample, sequenced in a study of cytomegalovirus exposure and HLA in healthy donors. It was with 60 Vbeta and 13 Jbeta primers that the PCR ran. This table comes from immunoSEQ multiplex PCR, and its TCRdb copy is limited to in-frame clones, with some not included. The data hold 150,000 to 200,000 clones, with 60% to 80% observed a single time. The sequencing sample was made of PBMCs. The source of these receptors is a male donor in good health and CMV-seronegative.

The V call is TRBV7-2, the J call TRBJ2-5; 10 bases are shared with TRBD2. In germline, CDR1 is SGHTA, CDR2 FQGNSA. Trimming took 4 bases from V and 3 from J; bases not matched to a gene: 5. This CDR3 has 15 residues. For the CDR3, the DNA is TGTGCCAGCAGCTCCCAGGGGACTAGCGAAGAGACCCAGTACTTC. It encodes CASSSQGTSEETQYF.

This clone was recorded once. The chain joins TRBV5-5 to TRBJ1-2; D is uncertain. V was clipped by 1 base and J by 1 base, with 8 bases between them. This CDR3 is built from 14 residues. The germline gives CDR1 SGHKS, CDR2 YYEKEE (reference sequence). The CDR3 nucleotides are TGTGCCAGCAGCTTGACCGAGCTTAACTATGGCTACACCTTC. Translated: CASSLTELNYGYTF.

This clone came up a few times. The gene calls are TRBV9 and TRBJ2-1; 7 bases match TRBD2. CDR1 is SGDLS, CDR2 YYNGEE, per germline. There are 14 residues in the CDR3. Losses at the gene ends were 0 bases for V and 4 bases for J; bases not matched to a gene: 1. The CDR3 DNA follows: TGTGCCAGCAGCGTAGGGGGGGGTTACAATGAGCAGTTCTTC. This sequence encodes CASSVGGGYNEQFF.

J is TRBJ2-1 and V is TRBV5-4; 7 positions match TRBD2. From germline, CDR1 is SGHNT and CDR2 YYREEE (reference sequence). V gave up 2 bases and J gave up 7 bases; unmatched junction bases: 12. The CDR3 length is 16 residues. The CDR3, as DNA: TGTGCCAGCAGCTTTAAGCGGGATAGAGTTGGGAATGAGCAGTTCTTC. It specifies CASSFKRDRVGNEQFF.

This clone was detected only once. The rearrangement joins TRBV7-9 to TRBJ1-1; 7 bases map to TRBD1. Germline V gene data show CDR1 as SEHNR and CDR2 as FQNEAQ (reference sequence). The CDR3 length is 15 residues. J gave up 5 bases and V 8 bases, and 14 bases lay outside the gene matches. CDR3 in DNA: TGTGCCAGCGAGCCGATCAATTACAGGGGAACTGAAGCTTTCTTT. This gives the protein CASEPINYRGTEAFF.

The chain joins TRBV2 to TRBJ2-3; TRBD1 agrees at 7 bases. In germline, CDR1 is SNHLY, CDR2 FYNNEI. The CDR3 contains 12 residues. The junction had 1 base not matched to a gene; V was cut back by 2 bases and J by 8 bases. The DNA for the CDR3 is TGTGCCAGCAGTGAAAGACAGGGTACGCAGTATTTT. Protein product: CASSERQGTQYF.

The V gene is TRBV11-1, the J gene TRBJ2-2; no reliable D call. The CDR3 has 15 amino acids. Germline V CDR1 and CDR2: SGHAT, FQDESV (reference sequence). V lost 5 bases, J lost 1 base, and 11 bases lay in between. The CDR3 region has the DNA TGTGCCAGCAGCCCCCAGACTGGGAACACCGGGGAGCTGTTTTTT. It codes for CASSPQTGNTGELFF.

V usage is TRBV5-6 and J usage is TRBJ1-6; 7 nucleotides match TRBD1. Germline CDR1 reads SGHDT; CDR2 reads YYEEEE. The CDR3 has 14 residues. Trimming removed 5 bases from V and 7 bases from J; junction bases left unmatched: 6. CDR3 DNA: TGTGCCAGCAGGCCGGGACAGTTCAATTCACCCCTCCACTTT. Its protein is CASRPGQFNSPLHF.

This chain uses TRBV10-3 with TRBJ2-1; the match to TRBD2 covers 9 bases. The CDR3 is 16 amino acids. CDR1 is ENHRY, CDR2 SYGVKD, per germline. V lost 4 bases, J lost 5 bases, and 9 bases stayed unmatched. CDR3 residues: CAISGPLGGGDNEQFF. In nucleotides, the CDR3 is TGTGCCATCAGTGGACCTCTTGGCGGGGGGGACAATGAGCAGTTCTTC.

The V call is TRBV4-1, the J call TRBJ1-2; TRBD1 is a possible D gene (5 bases). The CDR3 contains 16 residues. Per germline, CDR1 MGHRA and CDR2 YSYEKL. V was clipped by 2 bases and J by 0 bases, with 13 bases between them. The CDR3 DNA reads TGCGCCAGCAGCCAATCACAGACAGTGACTAACTATGGCTACACCTTC. Translated: CASSQSQTVTNYGYTF.

The chain employs TRBV7-2 and TRBJ2-7; 8 bases align to TRBD1. The CDR3 consists of 16 residues. Germline lookup yields CDR1 SGHTA and CDR2 FQGNSA. Trimming removed 0 bases from V and 2 bases from J; junction bases left unmatched: 6. This CDR3 is CASSLAASRGPYEQYF. The CDR3, as DNA: TGTGCCAGCAGCTTAGCGGCTAGCAGGGGGCCCTACGAGCAGTACTTC.

The chain uses TRBV19 and TRBJ2-1; 8 bases match TRBD1. Germline V CDR1 and CDR2: LNHDA, SQIVND (reference sequence). The CDR3 consists of 13 residues. Losses at the gene ends were 6 bases for V and 8 bases for J; bases not matched to a gene: 6. In DNA form, the CDR3 reads TGTGCCAGTAGACCGACAGGGGACGATGAGCAGTTCTTC. It specifies CASRPTGDDEQFF.

The table lists this clone with a count of one. This rearrangement joins TRBV9 to TRBJ1-3; no firm D call. The CDR3 is 16 amino acids. Per the germline V gene, CDR1 is SGDLS and CDR2 is YYNGEE. The ends were cut back, 0 bases at V and 0 bases at J, with 10 bases in the middle. This chain's CDR3 is CASSVALSSSGNTIYF. In nucleotides, the CDR3 is TGTGCCAGCAGCGTAGCTCTGTCTAGCTCTGGAAACACCATATATTTT.

V gene TRBV27 combines with J gene TRBJ2-5; 14 bases agree with TRBD2. Unmatched junction bases numbered 2, after V lost 4 bases and J lost 7 bases. The CDR3 extends over 14 amino acids. The germline gives CDR1 MNHEY, CDR2 SMNVEV (reference sequence). DNA for the CDR3: TGTGCCAGCAGTTCCGGACTAGCGGGGGGGACCCAGTACTTC. It yields the protein CASSSGLAGGTQYF.

This chain links TRBV5-8 with TRBJ2-1; maybe TRBD2 (5 bases). The CDR3 length is 16 residues. V lost 2 bases, J lost 2 bases, and 14 bases lay in between. Germline V CDR1 and CDR2: SGHTS, YDEGEE. CDR3 sequence: CASSFDPGNAYNEQFF. CDR3 coding DNA: TGTGCCAGCAGCTTTGATCCGGGGAACGCCTACAATGAGCAGTTCTTC.

The chain joins TRBV9 to TRBJ2-2, with D possibly matching TRBD2 (5 bases). Germline CDR1 SGDLS, CDR2 YYNGEE. The CDR3 is made up of 15 amino acids. Trimming stripped 4 bases from V and 0 bases from J, with 10 bases between. The DNA of the CDR3 is TGTGCCAGCAGCTTCGGACTCTCGAACACCGGGGAGCTGTTTTTT. Protein product: CASSFGLSNTGELFF.

This sequence joins TRBV28 and TRBJ2-7; 14 nucleotides line up with TRBD2. The V segment lost 7 bases and the J segment 12 bases; nucleotides outside the gene matches: 5. This CDR3 contains 12 residues. The V gene's germline CDR1 is MDHEN and CDR2 SYDVKM. This CDR3 is CASTGTSGSMYF. CDR3 DNA sequence: TGTGCCAGCACCGGGACTAGCGGGAGTATGTACTTC.

The V and J genes are TRBV9 and TRBJ1-2; 9 bases align to TRBD1. This CDR3 comprises 15 residues. Germline V CDR1 and CDR2: SGDLS, YYNGEE. V lost 3 bases and J lost 5; bases outside the gene matches: 8. CDR3 sequence reads: CASSGDREGLYGYTF. The CDR3 DNA is TGTGCCAGCAGCGGGGACAGGGAGGGTTTATATGGCTACACCTTC.

The chain joins TRBV30 to TRBJ1-6, with D possibly being TRBD1 (5 bases). CDR1 and CDR2 (germline): GTSNPN, SVGIG (reference sequence). The CDR3 is 14 amino acids. Trimming stripped 4 bases from V and 7 bases from J, with 14 bases between. The CDR3 nucleotides read TGTGCCTGGACAGGTGCGGGGGGGAATTCACCCCTCCACTTT. It encodes CAWTGAGGNSPLHF.

This rearrangement joins TRBV6-1 to TRBJ1-1, with 8 bases that match TRBD1. The germline CDR1 and CDR2 sequences are MNHNS and SASEGT. The CDR3 is 14 amino acids. Losses at the gene ends were 5 bases for V and 0 bases for J; bases not matched to a gene: 2. Here the CDR3 reads CASSSDRVNTEAFF. The DNA for the CDR3 is TGTGCCAGCAGTTCGGACAGGGTGAACACTGAAGCTTTCTTT.

The chain uses TRBV7-2 and TRBJ1-4, with 8 bases that match TRBD1. With 5 bases clipped from V and 3 bases from J, the junction kept 14 bases outside the gene matches. The CDR3 runs to 18 residues. Germline CDR1 is SGHTA and CDR2 is FQGNSA. CDR3 in DNA: TGTGCCAGCAGCCCCTTAGTCCCGGGACAGGACGCTAATGAAAAACTGTTTTTT. Translated, it gives CASSPLVPGQDANEKLFF.

This clone was recorded only once. This chain joins TRBV27 and TRBJ1-1; tentative D call: TRBD1 (5 bases). With 2 bases removed from V and 5 bases from J, the gap between germline ends came to 18 bases. This CDR3 is 16 amino acids long. The germline V gene has CDR1 MNHEY and CDR2 SMNVEV (reference sequence). The CDR3 DNA follows: TGTGCCAGCAGTTTAAAGTCTCCGGGGGAAGGGACTGAAGCTTTCTTT. Encoded protein: CASSLKSPGEGTEAFF.

The V gene is TRBV11-2, the J gene TRBJ2-4; 8 nucleotides agree with TRBD2. Trimming took 5 bases from V and 3 from J; bases not matched to a gene: 9. CDR1 and CDR2 (germline): SGHAT, FQNNGV. The CDR3 has 16 residues. CDR3 coding DNA: TGTGCCAGCAGCCTCCGGCGGGGGGAGGGCAAAAACATTCAGTACTTC. Its protein is CASSLRRGEGKNIQYF.